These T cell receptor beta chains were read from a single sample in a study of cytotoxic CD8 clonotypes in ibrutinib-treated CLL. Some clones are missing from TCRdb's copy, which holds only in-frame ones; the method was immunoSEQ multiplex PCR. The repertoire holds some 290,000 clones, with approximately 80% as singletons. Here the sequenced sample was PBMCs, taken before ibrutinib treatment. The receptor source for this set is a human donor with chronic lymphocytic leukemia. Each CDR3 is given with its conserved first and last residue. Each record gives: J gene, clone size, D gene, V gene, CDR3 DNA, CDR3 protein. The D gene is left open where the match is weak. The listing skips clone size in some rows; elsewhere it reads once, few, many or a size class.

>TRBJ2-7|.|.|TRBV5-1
TGCGCCAGCAGCTTGGGACAGACGTCCTACGAGCAGTACTTC
CASSLGQTSYEQYF
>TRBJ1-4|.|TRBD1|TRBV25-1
TGTGCCAGCAGTGAAGCACAGGGGCCTCTGGAAAAACTGTTTTTT
CASSEAQGPLEKLFF
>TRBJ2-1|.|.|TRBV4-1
TGCGCCAGCTCAATATTTATCAAGACCAATGAGCAGTTCTTC
CASSIFIKTNEQFF
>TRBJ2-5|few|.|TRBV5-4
TGTGCCAGCAGCTGGAGGGGGCAAGAGACCCAGTACTTC
CASSWRGQETQYF
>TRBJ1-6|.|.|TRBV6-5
TGTGCCAGCAGTTACGGGGGCTCCCCATCGGCTTCACCCCTCCACTTT
CASSYGGSPSASPLHF
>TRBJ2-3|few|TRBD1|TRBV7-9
TGTGCCAGCAGCCGGGACAGCCTCAGCACAGATACGCAGTATTTT
CASSRDSLSTDTQYF
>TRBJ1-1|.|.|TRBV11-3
TGTGCCAGCAGCTTAGGGGCAGGTATGAACACTGAAGCTTTCTTT
CASSLGAGMNTEAFF
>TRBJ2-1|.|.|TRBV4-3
TGCGCCAGCAGCCAAGGGGTCTACGGTGAGGCCTTTGAGCAGTTCTTC
CASSQGVYGEAFEQFF
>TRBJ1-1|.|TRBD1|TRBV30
TGTGCCTGGAATGACAGGGGCTCGGGCACTGAAGCTTTCTTT
CAWNDRGSGTEAFF
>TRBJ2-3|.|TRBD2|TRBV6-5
TGTGCCAGCAGTTATAGACTAGCGCCCGCCACAGATACGCAGTATTTT
CASSYRLAPATDTQYF